These 16 T cell receptor beta chains came from one sample sequenced in a study of T cells in Graves' hyperthyroidism and ophthalmopathy. Amplification of TCR beta CDR3 regions was performed using RNA transcripts as template. HTBI primers were employed in a first-round RT-PCR of the TCR CDR3. TCRdb independently ran MiXCR on the multiplex PCR reads; one entry per CDR3 protein. The table has more than 500,000 distinct CDR3 sequences, approximately 44% seen once. What was sequenced was peripheral blood or thyroid tissue (not recorded which). The receptors originated from an adult woman with Graves' disease, either hyperthyroidism or ophthalmopathy (not recorded which).

This clonotype was counted many times. The chain is built from TRBV18 and TRBJ1-2; no clear D. Trimming removed 1 base at V and 6 bases at J, with 6 bases between. This CDR3 is 12 amino acids long. CDR1 KGHSH and CDR2 LQKENI come from the germline V gene. The CDR3 coding sequence is TGTGCCAGCTCACCACAGGCGGATGGCTACACCTTC. Its translation is CASSPQADGYTF.

The CDR3 DNA is TGCAGCGTTGGATTCGGGAACACTGAAGCTTTCTTT. It codes for CSVGFGNTEAFF. The V gene is TRBV29-1, the J gene TRBJ1-1; D unclear. The CDR3 consists of 12 residues. With 4 bases removed from V and 1 base from J, the gap between germline ends came to 7 bases. CDR1 is SQVTM and CDR2 is ANQGSEA in the germline V gene.

This clonotype was observed many times. The chain couples TRBV5-1 to TRBJ1-4, with 8 bases fitting TRBD1. The CDR3 contains 15 residues. The junction had 5 bases not matched to a gene; V was cut back by 0 bases and J by 7 bases. The germline CDR1 and CDR2 sequences are SGHRS and YFSETQ. In DNA form, the CDR3 reads TGCGCCAGCAGCTTGGTTACAGGGGGAAGTGAAAAACTGTTTTTT. It specifies CASSLVTGGSEKLFF.

This clonotype was observed a single time. The CDR3 sequence is CASPGWAGFGETQYF. In DNA, the CDR3 is TGTGCCAGCCCCGGTTGGGCAGGGTTCGGGGAGACCCAGTACTTC. V usage is TRBV5-6 and J usage is TRBJ2-5; tentative D call: TRBD1 (5 bases). This CDR3 contains 15 residues. The germline gives CDR1 SGHDT, CDR2 YYEEEE. V was cut by 7 bases and J by 5 bases, with 21 bases left in between.

This clonotype was picked up a small number of times. This clone may be a read error of a much larger clone one base away. The chain carries TRBV7-9 and TRBJ2-7; D is uncertain. CDR3 length: 14 residues. Germline V gene sequence: CDR1 SEHNR, CDR2 FQNEAQ (reference sequence). CDR3 in DNA: TGTGCCAGCAGCTGGGGATCGGGCTTCTACGGGCAGTACTTC. It specifies CASSWGSGFYGQYF.

The rearrangement uses TRBV10-3 and TRBJ1-2, with TRBD1 identical over 7 bases. The CDR3 sequence is 16 residues long. Looked up from germline, CDR1 is ENHRY and CDR2 is SYGVKD. Germline trimming cut 4 bases from V and 0 bases from J; bases unmatched to any gene: 8. The CDR3 DNA reads TGTGCCATCAGTGCTTTGAGGGACAGATCTAACTATGGCTACACCTTC. This encodes CAISALRDRSNYGYTF.

This clonotype came up once. The CDR3 region has the DNA TGCAGTTTAAAGGGAATGAACACTGAAGCTTTCTTT. It translates to CSLKGMNTEAFF. The rearrangement joins TRBV20-1 to TRBJ1-1; D is unclear. CDR3 size: 12 residues. Per the germline V gene, CDR1 is DFQATT and CDR2 is SNEGSKA (reference sequence). V was trimmed by 8 bases and J by 0 bases, leaving 10 bases between them.

The chain couples TRBV7-9 to TRBJ1-1; D unresolved. The CDR3 sequence is 17 residues long. CDR1 and CDR2 from the germline V gene are SEHNR and FQNEAQ (reference sequence). Between the trimmed V and J ends, which lost 1 base and 0 bases, there was a span of 15 bases. In DNA form, the CDR3 reads TGTGCCAGCAGCTTAGTACCCGGGCTAAGCATGAACACTGAAGCTTTCTTT. This codes for CASSLVPGLSMNTEAFF.

The chain couples TRBV29-1 to TRBJ2-3; no reliable D call. Germline V gene data show CDR1 as SQVTM and CDR2 as ANQGSEA. The CDR3 sequence is 13 residues long. V gave up 1 base and J gave up 1 base, with 6 bases separating them. The CDR3 sequence is CSVEVAGTDTQYF. The CDR3 DNA reads as TGCAGCGTTGAAGTCGCAGGCACAGATACGCAGTATTTT.

This clonotype came up many times. The rearrangement links TRBV4-1 to TRBJ1-5; TRBD1 matches 7 bases. CDR1 and CDR2 from the germline V gene are MGHRA and YSYEKL. The CDR3 has 15 residues. V trimming: 0 bases; J trimming: 5 bases; junction bases outside the gene matches: 4. Here the CDR3 reads CASSQEGQGDQPQHF. DNA of the CDR3: TGCGCCAGCAGCCAAGAAGGGCAGGGGGATCAGCCCCAGCATTTT.

As for this clonotype: A much larger clone lies a single base off, so this may be a read error. The CDR3 reads CATSLIPYGHTF. DNA for the CDR3: TGTGCCACCTCCCTTATACCCTATGGCCACACCTTC. The rearrangement joins TRBV28 to TRBJ1-2; D gene ambiguous. The CDR3 contains 12 residues. In germline, CDR1 is MDHEN, CDR2 SYDVKM.

CDR3 region: CASGGGNSPLHF. The CDR3 DNA reads as TGTGCCAGCGGGGGGGGTAATTCACCCCTCCACTTT. The chain carries TRBV7-9 and TRBJ1-6; D perhaps matches TRBD1 (5 bases). V was trimmed by 8 bases and J by 6 bases, leaving 8 bases between them. The CDR3 length is 12 residues. The germline gives CDR1 SEHNR, CDR2 FQNEAQ (reference sequence).

There are many counts of this clonotype. The chain employs TRBV19 and TRBJ2-2, with D uncertain. Deletions cut 2 bases from V and 4 bases from J, with 11 bases between. In germline, CDR1 is LNHDA, CDR2 SQIVND (reference sequence). The CDR3 consists of 15 residues. The CDR3 DNA reads TGTGCCAGTAGTATATCCGGAGCAGGCACCGGGGAGCTGTTTTTT. Amino acid sequence: CASSISGAGTGELFF.

This clonotype was recorded at least ten times. The chain is built from TRBV7-9 and TRBJ1-6; 10 positions match TRBD1. CDR1 SEHNR and CDR2 FQNEAQ come from the germline V gene (reference sequence). The length of the CDR3 is 15 residues. Germline trimming cut 8 bases from V and 7 bases from J; bases unmatched to any gene: 8. CDR3 region: CASERTGGRNSPLHF. The CDR3 nucleotides read TGTGCCAGCGAGAGGACAGGGGGAAGGAATTCACCCCTCCACTTT.

This clonotype was observed many times. The rearrangement uses TRBV20-1 and TRBJ1-5; no firm D call. V lost 1 base and J 3 bases, leaving 7 bases between the germline ends. CDR3 length: 13 residues. Germline CDR1 and CDR2: DFQATT and SNEGSKA (reference sequence). The CDR3 spells CSARVLDNQPQHF. The CDR3 region has the DNA TGCAGTGCTAGAGTGCTGGACAATCAGCCCCAGCATTTT.

This chain connects TRBV28 to TRBJ2-2; TRBD2 aligns across 9 bases. V lost 2 bases and J lost 6; bases outside the gene matches: 1. This CDR3 is built from 14 residues. Germline loops: CDR1 MDHEN, CDR2 SYDVKM. The CDR3 nucleotides read TGTGCCAGCAGTTTAGCGGGAGGGTCCGGGGAGCTGTTTTTT. Translation: CASSLAGGSGELFF. Full variable domain (outside the CDR3, taken from reference TRBV28 and TRBJ2-2): DVKVTQSSRYLVKRTGEKVFLECVQDMDHENMFWYRQDPGLGLRLIYFSYDVKMKEKGDIPEGYSVSREKKERFSLILESASTNQTSMYLCASSLAGGSGELFFGEGSRLTVL.